These T cell receptor beta chains were read from a single sample in a study of vaccination effects on CD4 cells after COVID-19. Method: immunoSEQ multiplex PCR; TCRdb's copy keeps in-frame clones and lacks some. Seen here are about 66,000 clones, about 67% observed once, and the top ten hold 2% to 2.5%. Antigens for these TCRs are unknown. The starting material was CD4+ T cells from PBMCs cultured without peptide, obtained after COVID-19 vaccination. The receptors originated from a human donor who received a COVID-19 vaccine. CDR3s leave out the opening cysteine and the closing phenylalanine or tryptophan.

TRBJ1-6 TRBV6-1 ASSVPQGRNYNSPLH
TRBJ1-5 TRBV12-2 ASRLAGTGNQPQH
TRBJ1-1 TRBV10-2 ASRGDGGTEAF
TRBJ2-2 TRBV4-1 ASSHVRGPDTGELF
TRBJ2-2 TRBV9 ASRPFSSASNTGELF
TRBJ1-6 TRBV7-8 ASSFTGNSPLH
TRBJ1-5 TRBV6-5 ASSYSGRNQPQH
TRBJ1-5 TRBV6-1 ASSEHWSSNQPQH
TRBJ2-5 TRBV24-1 ATSDGRGFQETQY
TRBJ2-1 TRBV4-2 ASSHERTEQF
TRBJ1-4 TRBV7-2 ASGTAGKLF
TRBJ2-3 TRBV7-2 ASSAGRLADTQY
TRBJ2-5 TRBV4-2 ASSLLRADETQY
TRBJ1-1 TRBV18 ASSPLGSGGDTEAF
TRBJ2-1 TRBV24-1 ATSDNRAETYNEQF
TRBJ1-1 TRBV19 ASSIGVGTEAF
TRBJ1-5 TRBV10-2 ASTALSNQPQH
TRBJ1-1 TRBV3-1/TRBV3-2 ASSSPWAVNTEAF
TRBJ2-1 TRBV5-1 ASSLVVQGSYNEQF
TRBJ1-1 TRBV24-1 ATRGTGPMNTEAF
TRBJ1-2 TRBV27 ASTPPPTREAYGYT
TRBJ1-1 TRBV24-1 ATSDPLGAAF